The 8 T cell receptor beta chains below were found in one sample sequenced in a study of T cell responses to AZD1222 COVID-19 vaccine. Here immunoSEQ multiplex PCR was the method, and the copy in TCRdb shows in-frame clones only, minus some. This table has over 80,000 clones, around 91% appearing once. The specimen comprised peripheral blood, sampled on day 0 of AZD1222 vaccination. The source is an adult in good health.

The chain employs TRBV19 and TRBJ2-7; 8 positions match TRBD1. The CDR3 sequence is 15 residues long. CDR1 and CDR2 (germline): LNHDA, SQIVND (reference sequence). The J segment lost 3 bases and the V segment lost 5 bases, leaving 9 bases of the junction unmatched. This CDR3 is CASSLAQGTGYEQYF. For the CDR3, the DNA is TGTGCCAGTAGTCTCGCACAGGGGACAGGCTACGAGCAGTACTTC.

The chain employs TRBV7-8 and TRBJ2-3; D is possibly TRBD1 (6 bases). This CDR3 contains 15 residues. Between the trimmed V and J ends, which lost 1 base and 5 bases, there was a span of 13 bases. Germline CDR1 and CDR2: SGHVS and FQNEAQ. For the CDR3, the DNA is TGTGCCAGCAGCTTAGAACGGGCCAGGGGAGATACGCAGTATTTT. Its protein is CASSLERARGDTQYF.

V usage is TRBV5-4 and J usage is TRBJ2-1; 9 bases fit TRBD2. Trimming took 2 bases from V and 8 from J; bases not matched to a gene: 2. The CDR3 spans 13 residues. Looked up from germline, CDR1 is SGHNT and CDR2 is YYREEE (reference sequence). CDR3 in DNA: TGTGCCAGCAGCTTAGCGGGAGGCTATGAGCAGTTCTTC. It codes for CASSLAGGYEQFF.

The rearrangement links TRBV7-2 to TRBJ1-4; TRBD1 matches at 10 bases. The CDR3 has 15 residues. After removal of 1 base from V and 7 bases from J, the junction contained 3 bases not matched to a gene. Germline V gene lookup returns CDR1 SGHTA and CDR2 FQGNSA. The CDR3 loop is CASSLGQGAREKLFF. In nucleotides, the CDR3 is TGTGCCAGCAGCTTAGGACAGGGGGCGCGTGAAAAACTGTTTTTT.

This rearrangement joins TRBV3-1 (or the pseudogene TRBV3-2) to TRBJ1-5; D might be TRBD1 (6 bases). The CDR3 sequence is 17 residues long. The germline V and J ends were trimmed by 1 base and 1 base, with 14 bases remaining between them. Per germline, CDR1 LGHDT and CDR2 YNNKEL (reference sequence). The CDR3 sequence is CASSQGQVRGSNQPQHF. The CDR3 bases are TGTGCCAGCAGCCAAGGGCAGGTAAGGGGGAGCAATCAGCCCCAGCATTTT.

This clone showed up just once. The chain couples TRBV7-9 to TRBJ1-3, with a possible D match to TRBD1 (5 bases). Germline V gives CDR1 SEHNR, CDR2 FQNEAQ (reference sequence). The V end lost 2 bases, the J end lost 10 bases, and 15 bases lay between the germline ends. CDR3 length equals 14 residues. CDR3 loop: CASSLTTAALTIYF. CDR3 sequence (DNA): TGTGCCAGCAGCTTAACGACAGCCGCTTTGACCATATATTTT.

The V call is TRBV3-1 (or the pseudogene TRBV3-2), the J call TRBJ1-1; 7 bases are a match to TRBD1. The CDR3 length is 15 residues. Germline assignment: CDR1 LGHDT and CDR2 YNNKEL (reference sequence). V lost 1 base and J lost 1; bases outside the gene matches: 3. CDR3 region: CASSQGDSGNTEAFF. In nucleotides, the CDR3 is TGTGCCAGCAGCCAAGGGGACAGCGGGAACACTGAAGCTTTCTTT.

The genes are TRBV4-1 and TRBJ2-1; 11 bases fit TRBD2. J was trimmed by 3 bases and V by 0 bases; bases with no gene match: 1. Germline CDR1 and CDR2: MGHRA and YSYEKL. CDR3 length: 16 amino acids. The CDR3 DNA sequence: TGCGCCAGCAGCCAAGAGGGACTAGCGGACTACAATGAGCAGTTCTTC. Amino acids: CASSQEGLADYNEQFF.